The 17 T cell receptor beta chains given below trace back to one sample, sequenced in a study of cytomegalovirus exposure and HLA in healthy donors. Clones were read by immunoSEQ multiplex PCR, and TCRdb kept only the in-frame ones, dropping some. In the table there are 71,000 or so clones, 85% to 95% of which are singletons. Sequenced material: PBMCs. These receptors were taken from a woman in her late teens or twenties in good health and CMV-seronegative.

The chain has TRBV18 and TRBJ2-7; possible D gene TRBD1, 5 bases. CDR1 is KGHSH, CDR2 LQKENI, per germline. The CDR3 runs to 13 residues. V shed 6 bases and J shed 3 bases, with 12 bases lying between them. The CDR3 is CASSRQISYEQYF. CDR3 nucleotides: TGTGCCAGCTCCCGACAGATTAGCTACGAGCAGTACTTC.

The CDR3 DNA reads as TGTGCCAGTCTACAGCTTAACTATGGCTACACCTTC. It translates to CASLQLNYGYTF. The rearrangement joins TRBV28 to TRBJ1-2; no reliable D call. Per the germline V gene, CDR1 is MDHEN and CDR2 is SYDVKM. V lost 9 bases to trimming and J lost 1 base, with 9 bases between them. The CDR3 covers 12 residues.

The J gene is TRBJ2-5, the V gene TRBV9, with D possibly TRBD2 on 5 matching bases. Germline V lookup: CDR1 SGDLS, CDR2 YYNGEE. V was pared by 0 bases and J by 7 bases, with 10 bases between. This CDR3 has 13 amino acids. In DNA form, the CDR3 reads TGTGCCAGCAGCGTAGGAGGGCCGGGGACCCAGTACTTC. Translated, it gives CASSVGGPGTQYF. Full variable domain (rest looked up from reference TRBV9 and TRBJ2-5): DSGVTQTPKHLITATGQRVTLRCSPRSGDLSVYWYQQSLDQGLQFLIQYYNGEERAKGNILERFSAQQFPDLHSELNLSSLELGDSALYFCASSVGGPGTQYFGPGTRLLVL.

The chain has TRBV2 and TRBJ2-3; TRBD1 aligns across 9 bases. The CDR3 sequence is 13 residues long. CDR1 SNHLY and CDR2 FYNNEI come from the germline V gene. V lost 6 bases to trimming and J lost 4 bases; unmatched junction nucleotides: 2. The CDR3 here is CASRDRGADTQYF. CDR3 nucleotide sequence: TGTGCCAGCAGAGACAGGGGGGCAGATACGCAGTATTTT.

This clone was picked up one time. The chain is built from TRBV2 and TRBJ1-1; D perhaps matches TRBD1 (6 bases). The CDR3 is made up of 15 amino acids. Looked up from germline, CDR1 is SNHLY and CDR2 is FYNNEI. The V end was cut by 2 bases, the J end by 4 bases, with 14 bases between. CDR3 residues: CASSERTVWATEAFF. The CDR3 nucleotides are TGTGCCAGCAGTGAAAGGACAGTATGGGCCACTGAAGCTTTCTTT.

The genes are TRBV19 and TRBJ1-5; TRBD1 aligns across 7 bases. This CDR3 is built from 15 residues. The junction had 8 bases not matched to a gene; V was cut back by 4 bases and J by 5 bases. Per the germline V gene, CDR1 is LNHDA and CDR2 is SQIVND (reference sequence). The DNA of the CDR3 is TGTGCCAGTAGTAAGGTCTGGACAGGACATCAGCCCCAGCATTTT. Encoded protein: CASSKVWTGHQPQHF.

This chain uses TRBV5-4 with TRBJ2-7; 8 nucleotides line up with TRBD2. The CDR3 contains 14 residues. With 4 bases clipped from V and 7 bases from J, the junction kept 10 bases outside the gene matches. In germline, CDR1 is SGHNT, CDR2 YYREEE (reference sequence). DNA for the CDR3: TGTGCCAGCAGCCCGAGCGGGAGAGCAGGTGAGCAGTACTTC. It is translated as CASSPSGRAGEQYF.

The CDR3 region is CASSLQGAYEQYF. Written as DNA, the CDR3 is TGTGCCAGCAGTTTACAGGGGGCCTACGAGCAGTACTTC. The chain carries TRBV27 and TRBJ2-7; 7 positions agree with TRBD1. Looked up from germline, CDR1 is MNHEY and CDR2 is SMNVEV (reference sequence). V shed 2 bases and J 2 bases; nucleotides not matched to a gene: 0. CDR3 length: 13 residues.

The CDR3, as DNA: TGTGCCAGCAGTCCAAGCGACAGGTCCTCCTACGAGCAGTACTTC. This codes for CASSPSDRSSYEQYF. This chain uses TRBV27 with TRBJ2-7; D may be TRBD1 (6 bases). The germline V gene encodes CDR1 MNHEY and CDR2 SMNVEV (reference sequence). The CDR3 consists of 15 residues. Trimming shortened V by 5 bases and J by 0 bases, and 14 bases separated the two germline ends.

The chain employs TRBV30 and TRBJ2-3; D call uncertain. This CDR3 region has 11 residues. Germline V gives CDR1 GTSNPN, CDR2 SVGIG (reference sequence). V lost 3 bases to trimming and J lost 6 bases, with 7 bases between them. This CDR3 reads CAWSIRDTQYF. The DNA for the CDR3 is TGTGCCTGGAGCATTCGGGATACGCAGTATTTT.

CDR3 DNA sequence: TGTGCCTGGAGTGTATGGACGGGACAGAGCACAGATACGCAGTATTTT. This translates into CAWSVWTGQSTDTQYF. The chain combines TRBV30 with TRBJ2-3, with 7 bases lining up with TRBD1. The CDR3 consists of 16 residues. CDR1 is GTSNPN and CDR2 is SVGIG in the germline V gene (reference sequence). Trimming removed 0 bases from V and 0 bases from J; junction bases left unmatched: 6.

This clone occurred once. The chain uses TRBV1 and TRBJ2-3; the D call in the table, TRBD2, was not verified against the DNA. TRBV1 is a recognized pseudogene. The CDR3 contains 17 residues. In DNA, the CDR3 is TGCACCAGCAGCCAAGCCCAGCGGAGATATAGCACAGATACGCAGTATTTT. It translates to CTSSQAQRRYSTDTQYF.

This sequence joins TRBV18 and TRBJ1-3; D remains ambiguous. The germline V gene has CDR1 KGHSH and CDR2 LQKENI. CDR3 length equals 14 residues. The V end lost 2 bases, the J end lost 3 bases, and 8 bases lay between the germline ends. CDR3 nucleotides: TGTGCCAGCTCACCAGAGGTGTTTGGAAACACCATATATTTT. Protein sequence: CASSPEVFGNTIYF.

The chain joins TRBV11-3 to TRBJ1-1, with a possible D match to TRBD1 (6 bases). The CDR3 is 15 amino acids. Trimming took 5 bases from V and 2 from J, leaving 15 bases between them. CDR1 is SGHNT and CDR2 is YENEEA in the germline V gene. The CDR3 protein is CASSLGQISNTEAFF. The CDR3 nucleotides read TGTGCCAGCAGCCTCGGACAGATATCCAACACTGAAGCTTTCTTT.

The CDR3 loop is CASSYYRGLSSYEQYF. The CDR3 DNA reads TGTGCCAGCAGTTACTACAGGGGGTTGTCATCCTACGAGCAGTACTTC. J is TRBJ2-7 and V is TRBV6-5; TRBD1 matches 8 bases. This CDR3 contains 16 residues. Trimming took 1 base from V and 1 from J; bases not matched to a gene: 6. Germline V gene sequence: CDR1 MNHEY, CDR2 SVGAGI.

The J gene is TRBJ2-2, the V gene TRBV10-1; TRBD2 aligns across 7 bases. Germline V gene sequence: CDR1 WNHNN, CDR2 SYGVQD (reference sequence). CDR3 length equals 15 residues. With V trimmed by 5 bases and J by 6 bases, 9 bases remained unmatched. The CDR3: CASSLSGARAGELFF. As DNA, the CDR3 is TGCGCCAGCAGTCTAAGCGGGGCGAGGGCCGGGGAGCTGTTTTTT.

V is TRBV27 and J is TRBJ2-3; 10 nucleotides line up with TRBD2. The J segment lost 5 bases and the V segment lost 5 bases, leaving 7 bases of the junction unmatched. Germline-derived CDR1 and CDR2 are MNHEY and SMNVEV (reference sequence). There are 15 residues in the CDR3. CDR3 residues: CASSTSGILQDTQYF. The CDR3, as DNA: TGTGCCAGCAGTACTAGCGGGATTTTACAAGATACGCAGTATTTT.